This T cell receptor (beta chain) was documented in a study of cytomegalovirus exposure and HLA in healthy donors. General study points: Cytomegalovirus-associated TCR beta chains were listed, numbering over 150.

Losses at the gene ends were 0 bases for V and 0 bases for J; bases not matched to a gene: 5. The CDR3 spans 16 residues. The germline V gene encodes CDR1 LGHNA and CDR2 YSLEER. Comment on this clone: The antigen remains undetermined.

These donors, healthy bone marrow donors, were studied. Primers: 60 Vbeta forward and 13 Jbeta reverse. TCRdb's table, derived via immunoSEQ multiplex PCR, lists solely in-frame clones and lacks some. The table has some 170,000 clones, roughly 76% seen once; the top ten hold around 13%. This receptor was taken from a woman in her fifties or sixties in good health and CMV-seronegative. The V gene is TRBV4-3, the J gene TRBJ2-7; TRBD1 matches at 7 bases. The sample was PBMCs. The CDR3 DNA follows: TGCGCCAGCAGCCAAGATCGCCAGGGGGTCTCCTACGAGCAGTACTTC. Protein product: CASSQDRQGVSYEQYF.